A selection of T cell receptor beta chains follows, all from one sample in a study of T cells in Graves' hyperthyroidism and ophthalmopathy. TCRdb reprocessed the multiplex PCR reads via MiXCR and lists one record per CDR3 protein. The sample includes roughly 420,000 distinct CDR3 sequences, roughly 14% of them seen just once. The specimen sequenced was blood. These receptors originate from a woman younger than 30 with Graves' hyperthyroidism. Each CDR3 is given with its conserved first and last residue. Each record gives: V gene, clone size, CDR3 protein. A row's size may be missing; if present it is once, few, many or a size class.

TRBV2 many CASSDDGYEQYF
TRBV28 many CASKSGGLNYGYTF
TRBV11-3 many CASSASGGDLYEQYF
TRBV7-9 many CASSLEGSRLAGYNEQFF
TRBV2 . CAAAGQDSNQPQHF
TRBV6-2/TRBV6-3 many CASSAGLIRDSTNEQYF
TRBV7-9 few CASSEQGGADYTF
TRBV30 few CAWSPPPRGLRVETQYF
TRBV6-2/TRBV6-3 once CASSYRPGTWRNEQYF
TRBV20-1 . CSAREGGDTQYF
TRBV7-3 many CASSLKREETQYF
TRBV5-1 many CASSLSADTQYF
TRBV11-3 many CASSFGAGGMNTEAFF
TRBV28 many CASTIPGLYNEQFF
TRBV6-1 many CASSAPTGGENSPLHF
TRBV7-2 many CASSRWTTYGYTF
TRBV12-3/TRBV12-4 . CASSPGTGGNEQYF
TRBV14 many CASSQDRLSTEAFF
TRBV12-3/TRBV12-4 many CASRRGGGVYNEQFF
TRBV12-3/TRBV12-4 many CASSLRGSDQPQHF
TRBV7-3 . CASSSTSASGELFF
TRBV7-3 many CASSLTRNTEAFF
TRBV29-1 many CSVLGRMNTEAFF
TRBV25-1 many CASSESFRLAGEADTQYF
TRBV12-3/TRBV12-4 . CASSFRIAAARAGELFF
TRBV12-3/TRBV12-4 few CASSRLAGQSYNEQFF
TRBV18 . CASSPLQGGIEQYF
TRBV9 many CASSAGLAGGRGETQYF
TRBV2 many CASSEEREETQYF
TRBV5-1 . CASSDRDSGSYEQYF
TRBV27 . CASSPYKTPSYEQYF
TRBV4-1 few CASSQDAGGSGTGELFF
TRBV7-8 many CASSVYPGTAAHQPQHF
TRBV5-1 many CASNGETGANVLTF
TRBV11-2 many CASRRHGGGVKNIQYF
TRBV3-1 many CASSQDLVAGQYF
TRBV30 once CAWSGQSRQDQPQHF
TRBV7-2 many CASSSQFSGREQYF
TRBV30 many CAWSVGRSTAGELFF
TRBV6-1 many CASIRGGMYEQYF
TRBV7-9 many CASSLANSGEGETQYF